A single sample gave rise to the 16 T cell receptor beta chains below, sequenced in a study of T cell repertoires in cytomegalovirus infection (dated by TCRdb to 2018 to 2020). Their recognized antigens are unknown. TCRdb names Illumina HiSeq 1500 as the instrument used. TCRdb redid the processing of the public reads, applying fastp at Q25 and MiXCR, and retained in-frame beta chains. Each CDR3 protein appears once, grouped with its most common genes and DNA. Here the sample has about 920,000 distinct CDR3 sequences; around 30% occur a single time. About 14% of the sample belongs to the ten largest clones. The intended sense of this specimen's treatment or condition label: in vitro stimulation with specific CMV peptide epitopes to enrich CMV-specific T cells. The source material was cultured CD8+ T cells from PBMCs, sampled from culture after CMV antigen stimulation. These TCRs come from a human donor in good health (CMV status not recorded). Some clones in this sample may be carry-over from other donors' samples.

V usage is TRBV6-6 and J usage is TRBJ2-7, with TRBD2 as a possible D gene (6 bases). The V gene's germline CDR1 is MNHNY and CDR2 SVGAGI (reference sequence). The ends were cut back, 2 bases at V and 3 bases at J, with 14 bases in the middle. The CDR3 has 15 amino acids. Here the CDR3 reads CASSYGGTANYEQYV. The DNA for the CDR3 is TGTGCCAGCAGTTACGGGGGGACCGCTAACTACGAGCAGTACGTC.

As for this clonotype: A single base separates this from a much larger clone, so it may be a read error. This rearrangement joins TRBV7-6 to TRBJ2-1; TRBD2 matches 9 bases. The trim removed 4 bases at V and 1 base at J, leaving 17 bases unmatched. This CDR3 is 20 amino acids long. Germline assignment: CDR1 SGHVS and CDR2 FNYEAQ. CDR3 amino acids: CASSSQRLAEGLESYNEQFF. The CDR3 bases are TGTGCCAGCAGCTCGCAACGACTAGCGGAGGGGCTCGAGTCCTACAATGAGCAGTTCTTC. The entire variable domain, with the rest obtained from reference TRBV7-6 and TRBJ2-1, is as follows: GAGVSQSPRYKVTKRGQDVALRCDPISGHVSLYWYRQALGQGPEFLTYFNYEAQQDKSGLPNDRFSAERPEGSISTLTIQRTEQRDSAMYRCASSSQRLAEGLESYNEQFFGPGTRLTVL.

This clonotype turned up a few times. The rearrangement joins TRBV7-2 to TRBJ2-3; 9 nucleotides line up with TRBD2. V lost 5 bases and J lost 5; bases outside the gene matches: 8. Germline CDR1 reads SGHTA; CDR2 reads FQGNSA. The CDR3 covers 15 residues. CDR3 nucleotides: TGTGCCAGCAGCGCTAGCGGGGCACGCCAAGATACGCAGTATTTT. Translating it yields CASSASGARQDTQYF.

Only a few counts were recorded for this clonotype. The chain links TRBV7-6 to TRBJ1-1, with D unclear. The CDR3 extends over 14 amino acids. V was trimmed by 4 bases and J by 2 bases, leaving 11 bases between them. Looked up from germline, CDR1 is SGHVS and CDR2 is FNYEAQ. The CDR3 DNA sequence: TGTGCCAGCAGCTCCATGAGAGAAAACACTGAAGCTTTCTTT. Encoded protein: CASSSMRENTEAFF.

The V gene is TRBV27, the J gene TRBJ2-1; D possibly corresponds to TRBD2 (6 bases). V was trimmed by 5 bases and J by 8 bases, leaving 22 bases between them. In germline, CDR1 is MNHEY, CDR2 SMNVEV (reference sequence). CDR3 length: 16 amino acids. DNA for the CDR3: TGTGCCAGCAGTCTAAACCCGGGGCTAGCGCTTGATGAGCAGTTCTTC. Translation: CASSLNPGLALDEQFF.

This clonotype was found once. The chain uses TRBV28 and TRBJ1-5; possible D gene TRBD1, 5 bases. The CDR3 runs to 12 residues. Trimming stripped 4 bases from V and 12 bases from J, with 13 bases between. The germline CDR1 and CDR2 sequences are MDHEN and SYDVKM. Here the CDR3 DNA reads TGTGCCAGCAGTTCCCCGCCGGGGGACCAGCATTTT. This translates into CASSSPPGDQHF.

The genes are TRBV5-6 and TRBJ2-2; D is possibly TRBD1 (5 bases). The CDR3 has 13 amino acids. Germline CDR1 is SGHDT and CDR2 is YYEEEE. The V end was cut by 2 bases, the J end by 10 bases, with 12 bases between. The CDR3 is CASSLGDIEELFF. For the CDR3, the DNA is TGTGCCAGCAGCTTAGGGGATATCGAGGAGCTGTTTTTT.

This clonotype appeared a few times. This chain joins TRBV7-9 and TRBJ2-5; the D gene is possibly TRBD1 (5 bases). Per the germline V gene, CDR1 is SEHNR and CDR2 is FQNEAQ (reference sequence). V lost 5 bases and J lost 5, with 15 bases in between. This CDR3 has 14 residues. CDR3 DNA sequence: TGTGCCAGCAGCGATCATGGGGCGCGGGAGACCCAGTACTTC. Amino acids: CASSDHGARETQYF.

The chain has TRBV7-9 and TRBJ2-5, with D perhaps TRBD1 or TRBD2 (5 bases each). Trimming stripped 3 bases from V and 4 bases from J, with 21 bases between. Germline V gene lookup returns CDR1 SEHNR and CDR2 FQNEAQ (reference sequence). The CDR3 extends over 17 amino acids. CDR3 DNA sequence: TGTGCCAGCAGCTTCTCCGGGGCCGGGCCCCTTCTAGAGACCCAGTACTTC. Translating gives CASSFSGAGPLLETQYF.

The chain joins TRBV28 to TRBJ1-2; possible D gene TRBD1, 5 bases. The CDR3 is made up of 16 amino acids. The V end lost 5 bases, the J end lost 1 base, and 17 bases lay between the germline ends. The germline gives CDR1 MDHEN, CDR2 SYDVKM. The CDR3: CASSPLPGGDNYGYTF. The CDR3 nucleotides are TGTGCCAGCAGTCCCCTTCCTGGAGGGGATAACTATGGCTACACCTTC.

In its sample, this clonotype was seen a few times. The gene calls are TRBV4-3 and TRBJ2-2, with TRBD1 as a possible D gene (5 bases). The CDR3 is made up of 17 amino acids. Germline loops: CDR1 LGHNA, CDR2 YSLEER. Trimming removed 0 bases at V and 5 bases at J, with 16 bases between. CDR3 loop: CASSQDGSQGYTGELFF. CDR3 DNA sequence: TGCGCCAGCAGCCAAGATGGAAGTCAGGGCTATACCGGGGAGCTGTTTTTT.

The J gene is TRBJ1-4, the V gene TRBV12-3 or TRBV12-4; 11 bases align to TRBD1. The CDR3 loop spans 15 amino acids. With 5 bases clipped from V and 7 bases from J, the junction kept 6 bases outside the gene matches. The CDR3 loop reads CASSTMDRGREKLFF. The CDR3 coding sequence is TGTGCCAGCAGTACGATGGACAGGGGGCGTGAAAAACTGTTTTTT.

The rearrangement uses TRBV7-9 and TRBJ2-7; 8 bases fit TRBD2. Germline CDR1 and CDR2: SEHNR and FQNEAQ (reference sequence). The CDR3 covers 15 residues. The ends lost 4 bases at V and 5 bases at J; junction bases unmatched: 10. The chain's CDR3 is CASSSAEAGGHEQYF. The CDR3 coding sequence is TGTGCCAGCAGCTCGGCCGAGGCGGGGGGTCACGAGCAGTACTTC.

The J gene is TRBJ1-1, the V gene TRBV11-2, with TRBD1 identical over 7 bases. Germline CDR1 SGHAT, CDR2 FQNNGV. This CDR3 spans 15 amino acids. J was trimmed by 0 bases and V by 5 bases; bases with no gene match: 6. CDR3 residues: CASSQPDRMNTEAFF. The DNA of the CDR3 is TGTGCCAGCAGCCAACCGGACAGGATGAACACTGAAGCTTTCTTT.

V and J are TRBV11-2 and TRBJ2-7, with D uncertain. Trimming shortened V by 1 base and J by 6 bases, and 10 bases separated the two germline ends. The CDR3 loop spans 13 amino acids. The germline gives CDR1 SGHAT, CDR2 FQNNGV. The chain's CDR3 is CASSLGGWAEQYV. In DNA, the CDR3 is TGTGCCAGCAGCTTAGGTGGCTGGGCCGAGCAGTACGTC.

Only a few counts were recorded for this clonotype. The chain couples TRBV10-2 to TRBJ1-5, with D possibly TRBD1 on 5 matching bases. In germline, CDR1 is WSHSY, CDR2 SAAADI. The CDR3 consists of 15 residues. V lost 2 bases to trimming and J lost 5 bases, with 13 bases between them. CDR3 sequence reads: CASSELGQGDQPQHF. CDR3 nucleotides: TGCGCCAGCAGTGAGCTAGGGCAGGGTGATCAGCCCCAGCATTTT.